These 8 T cell receptor beta chains were all obtained from the same sample, sequenced in a study of CD8+ T cells in alopecia areata. Sequencing relied on a cDNA template that was reverse transcribed from extracted RNA. Only in-frame clones appear in the TCRdb table, and some are missing; sequencing was by immunoSEQ multiplex PCR. The data contain about 170,000 clones, about 66% of them singletons. Sequences were derived from CD8+ T cells sorted from blood, sampled at week 0. These receptors all stem from a human donor with alopecia areata.

The chain carries TRBV27 and TRBJ1-5; 8 nucleotides agree with TRBD1. There are 15 residues in the CDR3. Germline V gene data show CDR1 as MNHEY and CDR2 as SMNVEV (reference sequence). The V and J ends lost 8 bases and 7 bases, in that order; junction bases with no gene match: 13. CDR3 amino acids: CASSQGQATDQPQHF. The CDR3 DNA follows: TGTGCCAGCTCTCAGGGACAGGCGACTGACCAGCCCCAGCATTTT.

For this clone: Other DNA sequences in this specimen translate into the identical CDR3. The V gene is TRBV4-1, the J gene TRBJ1-2; 7 nucleotides line up with TRBD1. The CDR3 covers 13 residues. J lost 4 bases, V lost 2 bases, and 1 base had no gene match. CDR1 and CDR2 from the germline V gene are MGHRA and YSYEKL. The CDR3 nucleotides are TGCGCCAGCAGCCAAAGGACAGGCTATGGCTACACCTTC. It yields the protein CASSQRTGYGYTF.

Here the CDR3 DNA reads TGTGCCAGCAGGCTAGGGGTGGGGGAGACCCAGTACTTC. As protein: CASRLGVGETQYF. This sequence joins TRBV6-5 and TRBJ2-5; a weak D match, TRBD1 (5 bases). CDR1 MNHEY and CDR2 SVGAGI come from the germline V gene. This CDR3 has 13 amino acids. With 6 bases removed from V and 5 bases from J, the gap between germline ends came to 13 bases.

Many counts were recorded for this clone. This same CDR3 is encoded by further DNA sequences in the sample. The J gene is TRBJ1-5, the V gene TRBV30; D unresolved. The CDR3 extends over 13 amino acids. From germline, CDR1 is GTSNPN and CDR2 SVGIG (reference sequence). V shed 1 base and J shed 3 bases, with 7 bases lying between them. Written as DNA, the CDR3 is TGTGCCTGGAGTGGAGGGTCCAATCAGCCCCAGCATTTT. This gives the protein CAWSGGSNQPQHF.

This clone was observed a few times. The V gene is TRBV7-9, the J gene TRBJ1-5; D gene unclear. This CDR3 is built from 14 residues. The V end was cut by 5 bases, the J end by 9 bases, with 17 bases between. Germline CDR1 is SEHNR and CDR2 is FQNEAQ (reference sequence). The CDR3 DNA follows: TGTGCCAGCAGCCCTATCGAGATGTCCGGGCCCCAGCATTTT. Translating gives CASSPIEMSGPQHF.

The chain has TRBV7-8 and TRBJ2-7; TRBD2 might be the D (5 bases). Trimming stripped 5 bases from V and 7 bases from J, with 9 bases between. Germline-derived CDR1 and CDR2 are SGHVS and FQNEAQ. The CDR3 is 11 amino acids. The chain's CDR3 is CASSREGEQYF. In nucleotides, the CDR3 is TGTGCCAGCAGCCGGGAAGGGGAGCAGTACTTC.

This chain connects TRBV27 to TRBJ1-1; D perhaps matches TRBD1 (6 bases). Trimming stripped 3 bases from V and 10 bases from J, with 15 bases between. The CDR3 runs to 13 residues. The V gene's germline CDR1 is MNHEY and CDR2 SMNVEV (reference sequence). CDR3 in DNA: TGTGCCAGCAGTTTGGTTTGGGGGCGCGCAGCTTTCTTT. Its protein product is CASSLVWGRAAFF.

V and J are TRBV15 and TRBJ2-3, with D perhaps matching TRBD1 (5 bases). Germline V lookup: CDR1 LNHNV, CDR2 YYDKDF (reference sequence). CDR3 length equals 16 residues. V lost 2 bases, J lost 2 bases, and 14 bases lay in between. The CDR3 DNA reads TGTGCCACCAGCAGAACTACAGGATGGGCCACAGATACGCAGTATTTT. This codes for CATSRTTGWATDTQYF. The entire variable domain, with the rest obtained from reference TRBV15 and TRBJ2-3, is as follows: DAMVIQNPRYQVTQFGKPVTLSCSQTLNHNVMYWYQQKSSQAPKLLFHYYDKDFNNEADTPDNFQSRRPNTSFCFLDIRSPGLGDTAMYLCATSRTTGWATDTQYFGPGTRLTVL.